Below are 17 T cell receptor beta chains sequenced from a single sample in a study of cytomegalovirus exposure and HLA in healthy donors. The PCR used 60 Vbeta and 13 Jbeta primers. Sequencing was performed with immunoSEQ multiplex PCR; in TCRdb, only in-frame clones are kept and a portion is missing. The top ten hold about 1.9% of the sample, which has under 250,000 clones, roughly 72% seen once. The source material was PBMCs. These receptors were collected from a man aged 25 to 40 in good health and CMV-seronegative.

The chain links TRBV5-4 to TRBJ2-6, with a possible D match to TRBD1 (6 bases). Germline V gives CDR1 SGHNT, CDR2 YYREEE (reference sequence). This CDR3 comprises 19 residues. The V end was cut by 4 bases, the J end by 1 base, with 21 bases between. The CDR3 DNA reads as TGTGCCAGCAGCCCAGGACTGGGCAGGGGCTCTTCTGGGGCCAACGTCCTGACTTTC. Translating gives CASSPGLGRGSSGANVLTF.

This clone was found once. This chain joins TRBV4-1 and TRBJ2-1, with D unclear. The CDR3 has 13 residues. Trimming stripped 0 bases from V and 8 bases from J, with 8 bases between. Germline values: CDR1 MGHRA, CDR2 YSYEKL. The CDR3 coding sequence is TGCGCCAGCAGCCAAGATGAGTCCGATGAGCAGTTCTTC. Translating gives CASSQDESDEQFF.

The chain carries TRBV5-1 and TRBJ1-1; 7 bases align to TRBD1. This CDR3 has 14 residues. CDR1 is SGHRS and CDR2 is YFSETQ in the germline V gene. V lost 1 base to trimming and J lost 5 bases; unmatched junction nucleotides: 5. CDR3 in amino acids: CASSLKGARTEAFF. For the CDR3, the DNA is TGCGCCAGCAGCTTGAAGGGGGCGAGAACTGAAGCTTTCTTT.

The V gene is TRBV6-6, the J gene TRBJ1-3; D is undetermined. The CDR3 length is 15 residues. V was trimmed by 8 bases and J by 0 bases, leaving 14 bases between them. From germline, CDR1 is MNHNY and CDR2 SVGAGI (reference sequence). As DNA, the CDR3 is TGTGCCAGCGGGTTCGACATCGCCTCTGGAAACACCATATATTTT. It specifies CASGFDIASGNTIYF.

CDR3 in DNA: TGCGCCAGCAGCCAAGATAGGAGGGTGGGCACTGAAGCTTTCTTT. Encoded protein: CASSQDRRVGTEAFF. The chain recombines TRBV4-1 with TRBJ1-1; D uncertain. There are 15 residues in the CDR3. Trimming removed 0 bases from V and 4 bases from J, with 12 bases in between. CDR1 and CDR2 from the germline V gene are MGHRA and YSYEKL.

CDR3 region: CATHRGSYEQYF. The DNA of the CDR3 is TGTGCCACGCACAGGGGCTCCTACGAGCAGTACTTC. This rearrangement joins TRBV6-5 to TRBJ2-7; 7 bases match TRBD1. The trim removed 10 bases at V and 0 bases at J, leaving 3 bases unmatched. From germline, CDR1 is MNHEY and CDR2 SVGAGI. The CDR3 is 12 amino acids.

The V gene is TRBV6-4, the J gene TRBJ2-3, with 11 bases lining up with TRBD2. Germline V gives CDR1 MRHNA, CDR2 SNTAGT. This CDR3 contains 17 residues. Trimming removed 0 bases from V and 4 bases from J; junction bases left unmatched: 6. The CDR3 loop is CASSDSLAGEVSDTQYF. In DNA, the CDR3 is TGTGCCAGCAGTGACTCACTAGCGGGAGAAGTTTCAGATACGCAGTATTTT.

This clone has just a few counts. The DNA for the CDR3 is TGCAGCGTTGAAGCGGACAGGGGGAGTTCCTACAATGAGCAGTTCTTC. This gives the protein CSVEADRGSSYNEQFF. The chain carries TRBV29-1 and TRBJ2-1; 10 bases align to TRBD1. The CDR3 totals 16 residues. V lost 1 base, J lost 1 base, and 4 bases stayed unmatched. Germline V gene data show CDR1 as SQVTM and CDR2 as ANQGSEA.

The gene calls are TRBV5-4 and TRBJ2-7, with TRBD2 identical over 9 bases. The V gene's germline CDR1 is SGHNT and CDR2 YYREEE (reference sequence). The CDR3 runs to 15 residues. V lost 4 bases, J lost 5 bases, and 10 bases stayed unmatched. The CDR3 bases are TGTGCCAGCAGCCCGAGGGCAGCGGGAGGCCACGAGCAGTACTTC. Its translation: CASSPRAAGGHEQYF. Full variable domain (outside the CDR3, taken from reference TRBV5-4 and TRBJ2-7): ETGVTQSPTHLIKTRGQQVTLRCSSQSGHNTVSWYQQALGQGPQFIFQYYREEENGRGNFPPRFSGLQFPNYSSELNVNALELDDSALYLCASSPRAAGGHEQYFGPGTRLTVT.

J is TRBJ1-6 and V is TRBV19; D may be TRBD1 (6 bases). The CDR3 covers 14 residues. Germline assignment: CDR1 LNHDA and CDR2 SQIVND (reference sequence). V was trimmed by 1 base and J by 9 bases, leaving 10 bases between them. DNA of the CDR3: TGTGCCAGTAGTATAGTACAGGGTGTTTCACCCCTCCACTTT. Residues: CASSIVQGVSPLHF.

V is TRBV28 and J is TRBJ1-2; no firm D call. The CDR3 totals 13 residues. The V and J ends lost 6 bases and 4 bases respectively, with 12 bases between them. From germline, CDR1 is MDHEN and CDR2 SYDVKM. CDR3 sequence reads: CASSGGIPYGYTF. The CDR3 coding sequence is TGTGCCAGCAGCGGCGGGATCCCCTATGGCTACACCTTC.

This clone was detected once. This chain joins TRBV2 and TRBJ1-5; 9 positions agree with TRBD1. The germline CDR1 and CDR2 sequences are SNHLY and FYNNEI. There are 15 residues in the CDR3. J was trimmed by 5 bases and V by 5 bases; bases with no gene match: 7. The chain's CDR3 is CASSPTGGTDQPQHF. CDR3 coding DNA: TGTGCCAGCAGTCCGACAGGGGGTACCGATCAGCCCCAGCATTTT.

The chain carries TRBV6-5 and TRBJ1-4, with 8 bases lining up with TRBD1. Trimming took 6 bases from V and 6 from J; bases not matched to a gene: 3. Germline assignment: CDR1 MNHEY and CDR2 SVGAGI. The CDR3 extends over 13 amino acids. As DNA, the CDR3 is TGTGCCAGCAGCGTGGGACAGGATGAAAAACTGTTTTTT. Encoded protein: CASSVGQDEKLFF.

The V gene is TRBV7-7, the J gene TRBJ2-2, with D possibly matching TRBD1 (6 bases). The ends were cut back, 5 bases at V and 6 bases at J, with 22 bases in the middle. The germline gives CDR1 SSHAT, CDR2 FNYEAQ (reference sequence). The CDR3 spans 17 residues. The CDR3 region has the DNA TGTGCCAGCAGCGCATCCCTTGGGGGCCTGGCGGCCGGGGAGCTGTTTTTT. Its translation: CASSASLGGLAAGELFF.

The chain employs TRBV6-5 and TRBJ2-7; 11 nucleotides align to TRBD2. V was clipped by 5 bases and J by 6 bases; unmatched bases: 6. CDR1 MNHEY and CDR2 SVGAGI come from the germline V gene. The CDR3 is 14 amino acids. CDR3 residues: CASSNPGLAVEQYF. For the CDR3, the DNA is TGTGCCAGCAGTAATCCGGGACTAGCGGTCGAGCAGTACTTC.

This clone was seen only a few times. The V gene is TRBV7-9, the J gene TRBJ2-1; D not certain. CDR1 SEHNR and CDR2 FQNEAQ come from the germline V gene (reference sequence). The CDR3 covers 12 residues. Trimming left V 1 base short and J 6 bases short, with 4 bases between. CDR3 region: CASSLDFNEQFF. The CDR3 DNA follows: TGTGCCAGCAGCTTAGACTTCAATGAGCAGTTCTTC. Looking up the rest from reference TRBV7-9 and TRBJ2-1 gives the full variable domain: DTGVSQNPRHKITKRGQNVTFRCDPISEHNRLYWYRQTLGQGPEFLTYFQNEAQLEKSRLLSDRFSAERPKGSFSTLEIQRTEQGDSAMYLCASSLDFNEQFFGPGTRLTVL.

The chain uses TRBV18 and TRBJ2-1; 9 nucleotides match TRBD1. Germline V gives CDR1 KGHSH, CDR2 LQKENI. Trimming took 3 bases from V and 2 from J; bases not matched to a gene: 8. This CDR3 comprises 17 residues. The CDR3 spells CASSPRLDRGTYNEQFF. CDR3 DNA: TGTGCCAGCTCACCGAGATTAGACAGGGGGACCTACAATGAGCAGTTCTTC.